This T cell receptor beta chain was identified in a study of shared clonotypes between healthy human individuals. Notes on the study in general: How much donors shared clonotypes was expected to be affected by sequencing depth.

Comment on this clone: Antigen: not known.

Donors were healthy HIV-negative adults without recent acute infections or vaccinations. Deep-level assay runs were performed. Every subset had its genomic DNA shared out evenly among several immunoSEQ plates. TCRdb's copy holds only in-frame clones and misses some; the assay was immunoSEQ multiplex PCR. The sample records millions of clones, approximately 95% being singletons. Germline lookup yields CDR1 SGHAT and CDR2 FQNNGV. Trimming removed 1 base at V and 5 bases at J, with 2 bases between. This CDR3 comprises 11 residues. The chain is built from TRBV11-2 and TRBJ1-1; D is undetermined. Sequencing was done on a sample of naive CD4+ T cells from PBMCs. The subset: CD45RA+ positively selected. This receptor was identified in a man aged 18 to 29 in good health. Some clones in this sample may be carry-over from other donors' samples. The CDR3 DNA is TGTGCCAGCAGCTTAGTGACTGAAGCTTTCTTT. Translation gives CASSLVTEAFF.